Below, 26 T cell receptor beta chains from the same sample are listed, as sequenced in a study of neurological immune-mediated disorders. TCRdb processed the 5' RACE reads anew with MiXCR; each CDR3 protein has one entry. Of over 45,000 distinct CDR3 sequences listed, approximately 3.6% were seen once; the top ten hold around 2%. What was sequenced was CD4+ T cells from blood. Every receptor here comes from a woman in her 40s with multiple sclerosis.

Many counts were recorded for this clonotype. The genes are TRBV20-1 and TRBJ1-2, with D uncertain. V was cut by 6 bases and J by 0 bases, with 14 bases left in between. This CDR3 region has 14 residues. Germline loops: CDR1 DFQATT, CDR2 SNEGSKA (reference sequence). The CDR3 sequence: CSAPPRLANYGYTF. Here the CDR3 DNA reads TGCAGTGCCCCCCCCCGGTTAGCTAACTATGGCTACACCTTC.

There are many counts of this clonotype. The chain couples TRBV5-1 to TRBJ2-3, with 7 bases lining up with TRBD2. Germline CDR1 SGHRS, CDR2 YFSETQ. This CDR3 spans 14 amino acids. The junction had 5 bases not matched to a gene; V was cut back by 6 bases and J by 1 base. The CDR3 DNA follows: TGCGCCAGCACCCGGACTAGGGGCACAGATACGCAGTATTTT. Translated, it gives CASTRTRGTDTQYF. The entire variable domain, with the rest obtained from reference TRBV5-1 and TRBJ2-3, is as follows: KAGVTQTPRYLIKTRGQQVTLSCSPISGHRSVSWYQQTPGQGLQFLFEYFSETQRNKGNFPGRFSGRQFSNSRSEMNVSTLELGDSALYLCASTRTRGTDTQYFGPGTRLTVL.

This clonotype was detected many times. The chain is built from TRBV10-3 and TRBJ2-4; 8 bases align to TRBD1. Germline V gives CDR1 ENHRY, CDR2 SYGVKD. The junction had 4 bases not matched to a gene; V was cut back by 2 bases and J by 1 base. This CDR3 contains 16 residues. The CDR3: CAISEPNRGAKNIQYF. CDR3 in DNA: TGTGCCATCAGTGAGCCCAACAGGGGGGCCAAAAACATTCAGTACTTC.

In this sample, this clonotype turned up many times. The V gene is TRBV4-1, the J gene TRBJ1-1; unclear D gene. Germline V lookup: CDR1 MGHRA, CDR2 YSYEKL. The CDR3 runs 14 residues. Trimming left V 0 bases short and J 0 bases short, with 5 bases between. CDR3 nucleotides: TGCGCCAGCAGCCAAGAACCACTGAACACTGAAGCTTTCTTT. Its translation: CASSQEPLNTEAFF.

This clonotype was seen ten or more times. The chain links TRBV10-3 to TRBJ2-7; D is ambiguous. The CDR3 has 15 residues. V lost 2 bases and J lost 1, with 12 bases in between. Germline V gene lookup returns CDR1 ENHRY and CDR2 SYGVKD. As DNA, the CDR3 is TGTGCCATCAGTGAGGGGTCGGTCCCATCCTACGAGCAGTACTTC. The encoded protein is CAISEGSVPSYEQYF.

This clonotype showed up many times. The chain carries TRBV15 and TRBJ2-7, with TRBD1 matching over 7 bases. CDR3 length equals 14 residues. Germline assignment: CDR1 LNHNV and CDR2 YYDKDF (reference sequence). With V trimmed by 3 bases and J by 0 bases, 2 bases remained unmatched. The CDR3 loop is CATSRAGGSYEQYF. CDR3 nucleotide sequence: TGTGCCACCAGCAGGGCAGGGGGCTCCTACGAGCAGTACTTC.

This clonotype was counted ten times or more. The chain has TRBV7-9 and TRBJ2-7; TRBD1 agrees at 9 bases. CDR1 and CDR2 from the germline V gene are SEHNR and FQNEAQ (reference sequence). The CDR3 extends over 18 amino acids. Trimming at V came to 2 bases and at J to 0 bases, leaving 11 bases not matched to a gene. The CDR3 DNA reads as TGTGCCAGCAGCTTAATCCCGGGACAGGGAGTTGGCTCCTACGAGCAGTACTTC. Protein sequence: CASSLIPGQGVGSYEQYF.

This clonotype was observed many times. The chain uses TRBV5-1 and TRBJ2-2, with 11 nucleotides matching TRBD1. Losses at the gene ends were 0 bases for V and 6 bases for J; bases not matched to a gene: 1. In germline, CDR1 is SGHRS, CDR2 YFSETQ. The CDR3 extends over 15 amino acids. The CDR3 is CASSLGTGGSGELFF. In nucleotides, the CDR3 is TGCGCCAGCAGCTTGGGGACAGGGGGCTCCGGGGAGCTGTTTTTT.

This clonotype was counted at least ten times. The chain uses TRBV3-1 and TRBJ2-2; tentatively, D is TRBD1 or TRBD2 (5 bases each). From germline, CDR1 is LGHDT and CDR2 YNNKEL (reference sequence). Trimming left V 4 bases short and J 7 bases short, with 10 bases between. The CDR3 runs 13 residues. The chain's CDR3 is CASSPTGGGELFF. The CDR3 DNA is TGTGCCAGCAGCCCGACTGGGGGCGGGGAGCTGTTTTTT.

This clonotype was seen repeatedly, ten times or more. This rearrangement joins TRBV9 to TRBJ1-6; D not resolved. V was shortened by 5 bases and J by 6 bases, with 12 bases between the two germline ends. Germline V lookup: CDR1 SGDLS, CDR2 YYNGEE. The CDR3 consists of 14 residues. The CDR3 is CASSAATANSPLHF. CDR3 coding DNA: TGTGCCAGCAGTGCAGCTACAGCTAATTCACCCCTCCACTTT. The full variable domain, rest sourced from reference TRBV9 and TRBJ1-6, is DSGVTQTPKHLITATGQRVTLRCSPRSGDLSVYWYQQSLDQGLQFLIQYYNGEERAKGNILERFSAQQFPDLHSELNLSSLELGDSALYFCASSAATANSPLHFGNGTRLTVT.

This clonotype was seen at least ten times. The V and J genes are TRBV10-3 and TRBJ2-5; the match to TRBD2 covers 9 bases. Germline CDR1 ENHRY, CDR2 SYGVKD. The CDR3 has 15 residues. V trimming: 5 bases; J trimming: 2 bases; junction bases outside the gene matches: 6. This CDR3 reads CAISPGTSWQETQYF. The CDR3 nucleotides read TGTGCCATCAGTCCCGGGACTAGCTGGCAAGAGACCCAGTACTTC.

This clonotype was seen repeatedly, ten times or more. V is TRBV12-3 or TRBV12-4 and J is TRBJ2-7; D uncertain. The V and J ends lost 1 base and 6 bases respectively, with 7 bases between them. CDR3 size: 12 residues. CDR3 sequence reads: CASSLGPFEQYF. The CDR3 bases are TGTGCCAGCAGTTTAGGACCTTTCGAGCAGTACTTC.

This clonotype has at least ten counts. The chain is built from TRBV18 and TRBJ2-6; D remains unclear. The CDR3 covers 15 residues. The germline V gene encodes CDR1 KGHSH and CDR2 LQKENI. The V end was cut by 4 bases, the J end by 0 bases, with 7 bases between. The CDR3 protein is CASSLRNSGANVLTF. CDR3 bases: TGTGCCAGCTCACTAAGAAACTCTGGGGCCAACGTCCTGACTTTC.

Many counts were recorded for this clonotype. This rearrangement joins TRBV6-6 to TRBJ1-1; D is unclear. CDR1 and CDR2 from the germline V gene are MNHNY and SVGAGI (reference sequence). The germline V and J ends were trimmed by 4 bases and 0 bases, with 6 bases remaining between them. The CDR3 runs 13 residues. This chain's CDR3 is CASSSSMNTEAFF. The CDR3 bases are TGTGCCAGCAGTTCTAGTATGAACACTGAAGCTTTCTTT.

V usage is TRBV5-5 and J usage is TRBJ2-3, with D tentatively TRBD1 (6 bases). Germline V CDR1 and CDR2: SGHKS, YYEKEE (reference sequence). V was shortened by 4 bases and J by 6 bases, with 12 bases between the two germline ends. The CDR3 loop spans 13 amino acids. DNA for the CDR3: TGTGCCAGCAGCACTACCACAGGGGATACGCAGTATTTT. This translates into CASSTTTGDTQYF.

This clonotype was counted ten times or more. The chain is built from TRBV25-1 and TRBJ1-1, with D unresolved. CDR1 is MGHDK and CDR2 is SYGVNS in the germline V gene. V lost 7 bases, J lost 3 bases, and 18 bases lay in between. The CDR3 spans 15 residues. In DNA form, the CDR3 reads TGTGCCAGCACCAGTTCTCGGACGGGAGACACTGAAGCTTTCTTT. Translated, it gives CASTSSRTGDTEAFF. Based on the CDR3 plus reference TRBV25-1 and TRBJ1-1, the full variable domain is EADIYQTPRYLVIGTGKKITLECSQTMGHDKMYWYQQDPGMELHLIHYSYGVNSTEKGDLSSESTVSRIRTEHFPLTLESARPSHTSQYLCASTSSRTGDTEAFFGQGTRLTVV.

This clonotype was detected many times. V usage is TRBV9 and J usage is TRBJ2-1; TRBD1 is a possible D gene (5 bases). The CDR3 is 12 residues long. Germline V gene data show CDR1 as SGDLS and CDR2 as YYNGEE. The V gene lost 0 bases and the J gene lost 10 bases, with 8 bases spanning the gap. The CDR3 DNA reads TGTGCCAGCAGCGTAGAGGGGCCAGAGCAGTTCTTC. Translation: CASSVEGPEQFF.

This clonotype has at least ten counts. CDR3 DNA sequence: TGTGCCAGCAGCTTGGCTGTAGTTAGCGACTATGGCTACACCTTC. This encodes CASSLAVVSDYGYTF. The V call is TRBV5-5, the J call TRBJ1-2; D unresolved. The length of the CDR3 is 15 residues. Germline loops: CDR1 SGHKS, CDR2 YYEKEE (reference sequence). The V end lost 0 bases, the J end lost 3 bases, and 12 bases lay between the germline ends. Full variable domain (remainder filled in from reference TRBV5-5 and TRBJ1-2): DAGVTQSPTHLIKTRGQQVTLRCSPISGHKSVSWYQQVLGQGPQFIFQYYEKEERGRGNFPDRFSARQFPNYSSELNVNALLLGDSALYLCASSLAVVSDYGYTFGSGTRLTVV.

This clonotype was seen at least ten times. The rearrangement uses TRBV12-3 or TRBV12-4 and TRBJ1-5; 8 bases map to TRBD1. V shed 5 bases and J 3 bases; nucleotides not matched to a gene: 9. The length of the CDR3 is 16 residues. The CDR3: CASSPDRGGPNQPQHF. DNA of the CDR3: TGTGCCAGCAGTCCCGACAGGGGCGGCCCCAATCAGCCCCAGCATTTT.

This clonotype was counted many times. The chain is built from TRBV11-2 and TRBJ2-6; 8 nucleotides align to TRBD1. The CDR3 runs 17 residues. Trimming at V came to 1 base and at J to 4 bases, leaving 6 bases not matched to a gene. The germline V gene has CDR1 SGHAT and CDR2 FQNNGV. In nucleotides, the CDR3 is TGTGCCAGCAGCTTAGTGGTAACAGGGGGGGGGGCCAACGTCCTGACTTTC. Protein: CASSLVVTGGGANVLTF.

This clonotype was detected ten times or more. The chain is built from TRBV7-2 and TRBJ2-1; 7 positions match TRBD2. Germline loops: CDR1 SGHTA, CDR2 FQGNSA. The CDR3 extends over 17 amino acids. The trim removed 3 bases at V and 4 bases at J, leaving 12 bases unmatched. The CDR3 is CASSFLPAGSNYNEQFF. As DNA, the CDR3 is TGTGCCAGCAGCTTCCTACCAGCGGGGTCAAATTACAATGAGCAGTTCTTC.

The CDR3, as DNA: TGTGCCATCAGTGCCCAGGGGGCTGTGGAGACCCAGTACTTC. This gives the protein CAISAQGAVETQYF. The chain links TRBV10-3 to TRBJ2-5, with 8 bases lining up with TRBD1. CDR1 and CDR2 (germline): ENHRY, SYGVKD. The CDR3 is 14 amino acids. Trimming removed 4 bases from V and 5 bases from J; junction bases left unmatched: 6.

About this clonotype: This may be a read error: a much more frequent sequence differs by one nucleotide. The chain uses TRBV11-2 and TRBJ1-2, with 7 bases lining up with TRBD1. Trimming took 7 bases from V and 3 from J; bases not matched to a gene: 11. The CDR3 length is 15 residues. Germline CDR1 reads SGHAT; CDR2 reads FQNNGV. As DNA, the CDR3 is TGTGCCAGCAACTCCCTTCGTACAGGGGACTATGGCTACACCTTC. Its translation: CASNSLRTGDYGYTF.

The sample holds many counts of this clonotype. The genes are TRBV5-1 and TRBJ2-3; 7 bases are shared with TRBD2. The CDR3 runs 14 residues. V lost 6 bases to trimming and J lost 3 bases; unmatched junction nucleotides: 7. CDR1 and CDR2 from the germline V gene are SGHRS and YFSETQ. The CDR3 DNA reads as TGCGCCAGCAAGGAATGGGGGGGGACAGATACGCAGTATTTT. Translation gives CASKEWGGTDTQYF.

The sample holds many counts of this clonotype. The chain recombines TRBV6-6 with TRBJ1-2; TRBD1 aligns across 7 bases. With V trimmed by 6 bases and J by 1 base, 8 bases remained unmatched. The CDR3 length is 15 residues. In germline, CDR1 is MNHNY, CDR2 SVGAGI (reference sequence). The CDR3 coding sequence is TGTGCCAGCAGCAGGGGGGTCGGCCGTAACTATGGCTACACCTTC. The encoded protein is CASSRGVGRNYGYTF.

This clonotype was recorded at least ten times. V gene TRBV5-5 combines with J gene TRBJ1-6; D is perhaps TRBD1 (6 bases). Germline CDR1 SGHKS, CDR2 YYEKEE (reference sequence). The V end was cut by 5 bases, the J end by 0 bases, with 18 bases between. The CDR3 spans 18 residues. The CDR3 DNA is TGTGCCAGCAGTTTAACAGGGATCCCCCTCTCCTATAATTCACCCCTCCACTTT. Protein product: CASSLTGIPLSYNSPLHF.